This T cell receptor beta chain was recovered during a study of naive and memory T cell subsets (dated by TCRdb to about 2017). A note on the overall study: An open-source, UMI-based TCR alpha and beta sequencing pipeline was applied to sorted naive and memory peripheral blood T cell subsets. The results of the functional CMV T cell responses matched the IgG serology results in every case. RNA was DNase-treated and reverse transcribed with TCR constant-region primers, mostly using SuperScript III. Results and caveats for the whole study, not just this receptor: After error correction, only a single occurrence was seen for over 95% of naive TCR sequences, so much steeper abundance distributions were produced than in memory subsets. TCR abundance followed a power law whose exponent differed between naive and memory subsets but was consistent across the three individuals. The repertoire findings for the naive and memory subsets could not be validated against a ground truth because none was available. Clonotypes were defined as single alpha or beta chain sequences, not paired alpha/beta receptors. RNA-based TCR counts may be affected by expression changes linked to T cell activation and differentiation. Gini index rose and Shannon and inverse Simpson diversity fell from naive through CM, EM and EMRA in both CD4 and CD8 cells.

CDR1 and CDR2 are drawn from the germline V gene: LGHNA, YNFKEQ. For this chain, trimming is 4 bases at the V end and 4 bases at the J end, and the number of junction bases without a gene match is 6. The cysteine opens and the phenylalanine closes a CDR3 of 15 amino acids. Only the CDR3 region is kept as DNA, spanning 45 bases read in frame from base 1. The library was generated by UMI-ligation and nested PCR. The beta constant-region primer was an equimolar mix of two oligonucleotides covering both TRBC1 and TRBC2. A single-stranded oligonucleotide containing the SP2 primer and a 12-nucleotide UMI was joined to the 3' end of the cDNA by T4 RNA ligase 1. Four rounds of PCR were used to amplify ligated cDNA, with nested alpha and beta constant-region primers being used together with the SP2 primer. The ligation reaction was incubated at 16°C for roughly 18-25 hours. PCR2 was usually performed as a SYBR Green qPCR and halted at a preset threshold so that over-amplification would not occur. All purifications after the first were performed with Agencourt AMPure XP magnetic beads. Libraries were quantified by Qubit and checked on a TapeStation, where a main peak was expected near 650 bp. Pooled libraries were sequenced on an Illumina MiSeq with v2 2x251 paired-end kits, typically giving 1-2 million reads per sample. Each sample's library went into the pool at about 4 nM, and 5-7% PhiX was added to help with cluster recognition. The authors' pipeline ran thus. Using tag matching that tolerated one base-pair mismatch, Decombinator assigned V and J genes to FASTQ reads that had been processed by Demultiplexor. By using UMIs, Collapsinator corrected both sequencing errors and the frequency errors caused by PCR heterogeneity. CDR3Translator translated TCRs and extracted CDR3s from the conserved cysteine to the FGXG phenylalanine, flagging non-productive sequences. Gini, Shannon entropy and inverse Simpson indices were calculated on repertoires that had been subsampled to equal numbers of UMI-defined TCRs. Power-law fits to clonotype abundance distributions were performed by maximum likelihood within the linear range. Similar UMI counts, unique TCR numbers and clonal distributions were obtained with the pipeline and with MIGEC on one naive CD8 sample. The repertoires were searched for approximately 7,000 CMV-associated CDR3 sequences that had been compiled from VDJdb and a published dataset. In TCRdb, the public reads were trimmed at Q25 with fastp and aligned with MiXCR, with productive beta chains retained. All rows with the same CDR3 protein become a single entry with the most common DNA and genes. What appears here as the V and J calls and clone size reflects TCRdb's work, not the paper's. The sample table holds around 27,000 distinct CDR3 sequences, of which roughly 10% were seen once. Roughly 18% of the sample belongs to the ten largest clones.

From the second PCR step on, the TCR alpha and beta chain libraries were amplified in separate reactions. To determine each donor's CMV status, fresh PBMCs were stimulated overnight with CMV viral lysate, and IFNgamma production from CD4+ T cells was then assessed. CD4 T cells were positively selected using Miltenyi beads, after which CD8 T cells were positively selected from the CD4-negative fraction. After staining for CD3, CD4, CD8, CD45RA, CD27 and a live/dead dye, cells were sorted on a BD Aria II into four subsets based on CD45RA and CD27. For sorting, CD45RA-CD27- cells were defined as effector memory cells, while CD45RA+CD27- cells were defined as EMRA cells. A few healthy volunteers provided blood, and the blood of each volunteer was split into CD4 and CD8 T cells and then into four differentiation subsets. Around 120 ml of peripheral blood was drawn per donor, and PBMC were isolated by Ficoll-Paque PLUS density-gradient centrifugation. Sorted cells were lysed in RLT buffer, and RNA was extracted with a Qiagen RNeasy kit and stored at -80°C.

This clonotype was found a few times. The specificity of this receptor is unknown. Base qualities were left out, and no much larger clone turns up one base away. Sequenced input: effector memory CD4+ T cells from blood. In light of the paper, this sample's cell subset or site label describes: effector memory, CD45RA- CD27-. This sequence originates from a human donor in good health. The rearrangement joined TRBV4-2 to TRBJ2-2; TRBD2 aligns with 7 central bases. The base sequence is TGTGCCAGCAGCCTTGGACTAGTGGGCACCGGGGAGCTGTTTTTT. The encoded protein is CASSLGLVGTGELFF.